This T cell receptor beta chain was obtained from a study of technical replicates of blood from a handful of donors. Germline-derived CDR1 and CDR2 are ENHRY and SYGVKD. This CDR3 contains 15 residues. Between the trimmed V and J ends, which lost 0 bases and 0 bases, there was a span of 6 bases. Here immunoSEQ multiplex PCR was the method, and the copy in TCRdb shows in-frame clones only, minus some. This table has fewer than 80,000 clones, 85% to 90% appearing once. This TCR was recovered from a human donor in good health. Some clones in this sample may be carry-over from other donors' samples. Material for sequencing was PBMCs. This chain uses TRBV10-3 with TRBJ2-4; D is perhaps TRBD2 (5 bases). The CDR3 DNA sequence: TGTGCCATCAGTGAGTCCGGGGTAGCCAAAAACATTCAGTACTTC. This codes for CAISESGVAKNIQYF.